This T cell receptor beta chain was sequenced for a study of blood T cell repertoires in COVID-19. This clone has a handful of counts. Other DNA variants within this sample encode the same CDR3. The study drew participants aged about 18 to 89 years from about two dozen US areas. Cohorts were based on clinical histories the participants reported. Individuals in the exposed group had encountered a COVID-19 case within 2 weeks preceding study entry. In the source study's methods: Using reference gene primer amplification, nucleated cell counts were estimated. Method: immunoSEQ multiplex PCR; TCRdb's copy keeps in-frame clones and lacks some. The D gene and trimming were derived from the DNA, and the V and J assignments and clone size from that table. This table has 300,000 to 350,000 clones, roughly 90% appearing once. The sequenced sample was PBMCs or T cells enriched from blood (not recorded which). The source of this sequence is a woman in her twenties or thirties who had been exposed to COVID-19.

Written as DNA, the CDR3 is TGTGCCAGTAGTATAGACCGCTCCTACGAGCAGTACTTC. This translates into CASSIDRSYEQYF. The V and J genes are TRBV19 and TRBJ2-7; D unresolved. This CDR3 is built from 13 residues. Germline values: CDR1 LNHDA, CDR2 SQIVND (reference sequence). Trimming took 0 bases from V and 0 from J, leaving 3 bases between them.